The 18 T cell receptor beta chains reported below all come from one sample, sequenced in a study of shared clonotypes between healthy human individuals (dated by TCRdb to the early 2020s). Library preparation was by the immunoSEQ multiplex PCR assay. TCRdb stores this immuneACCESS table with in-frame sequences only. Part of the clones is absent; in the studies checked, under half of the shortfall reflects unresolved V genes, and no reason is known for the rest. The sample includes roughly 1,100,000 clones, with around 74% observed a single time. In total, the top ten clones hold 1.4% to 1.5% of the sample. Sequencing was done on a sample of memory CD4+ T cells sorted from blood. Explained via the paper, the cell subset or site label denotes: CD45RA-negative fraction. Receptor source: a man younger than 30 in good health.

In its sample, this clone was seen a few times. The rearrangement links TRBV6-6 to TRBJ2-7; 9 nucleotides agree with TRBD2. The CDR3 runs 16 residues. Germline trimming cut 6 bases from V and 6 bases from J; bases unmatched to any gene: 15. Germline values: CDR1 MNHNY, CDR2 SVGAGI (reference sequence). The CDR3: CASSLDSGSVGVEQYF. DNA of the CDR3: TGTGCCAGCAGCCTCGATAGCGGGAGCGTTGGGGTCGAGCAGTACTTC.

Concerning this clone itself: The identical CDR3 is also encoded by other nucleotide sequences in the sample. This chain uses TRBV2 with TRBJ1-2; 7 bases match TRBD1. With 5 bases clipped from V and 1 base from J, the junction kept 4 bases outside the gene matches. The CDR3 runs 14 residues. From germline, CDR1 is SNHLY and CDR2 FYNNEI. CDR3 bases: TGTGCCAGCAGTCGGACAGGCGGTAACTATGGCTACACCTTC. It is translated as CASSRTGGNYGYTF.

The V gene is TRBV5-1, the J gene TRBJ1-3, with D possibly matching TRBD1 (5 bases). The V gene lost 4 bases and the J gene lost 0 bases, with 17 bases spanning the gap. The CDR3 is 17 amino acids. Germline-derived CDR1 and CDR2 are SGHRS and YFSETQ. The CDR3 nucleotides read TGCGCCAGCAGCCCGACTCTACAGGCGAGCTCTGGAAACACCATATATTTT. This codes for CASSPTLQASSGNTIYF. The whole variable domain, filled in from reference TRBV5-1 and TRBJ1-3, reads KAGVTQTPRYLIKTRGQQVTLSCSPISGHRSVSWYQQTPGQGLQFLFEYFSETQRNKGNFPGRFSGRQFSNSRSEMNVSTLELGDSALYLCASSPTLQASSGNTIYFGEGSWLTVV.

The V and J genes are TRBV21-1 and TRBJ2-5; the D call in the table, TRBD2, was not verified against the DNA. TRBV21-1 is listed as a pseudogene. The CDR3 covers 16 residues. Here the CDR3 DNA reads TGTGCCAGCAGCAAAGGCCCAGGGACTGGACAAGAGGCCCAGTACTTC. Residues: CASSKGPGTGQEAQYF.

The rearrangement joins TRBV7-2 to TRBJ2-5; the D gene is possibly TRBD1 (6 bases). Trimming shortened V by 6 bases and J by 7 bases, and 9 bases separated the two germline ends. The CDR3 totals 11 residues. The V gene's germline CDR1 is SGHTA and CDR2 FQGNSA. The DNA for the CDR3 is TGTGCCAGCAGGTTGGGGGCGACCCAGTACTTC. Translated, it gives CASRLGATQYF.

The chain has TRBV25-1 and TRBJ1-1; no reliable D call. V was shortened by 7 bases and J by 5 bases, with 8 bases between the two germline ends. The CDR3 is 11 residues long. Germline V CDR1 and CDR2: MGHDK, SYGVNS. CDR3: CASTAGTEAFF. For the CDR3, the DNA is TGTGCCAGCACCGCGGGGACTGAAGCTTTCTTT.

This chain joins TRBV7-6 and TRBJ2-7, with D maybe TRBD1 (6 bases). Between the trimmed V and J ends, which lost 1 base and 1 base, there was a span of 8 bases. This CDR3 region has 14 residues. CDR1 is SGHVS, CDR2 FNYEAQ, per germline. The DNA of the CDR3 is TGTGCCAGCAGCTTAGAACAGGGTTCCTACGAGCAGTACTTC. This encodes CASSLEQGSYEQYF. Looking up the rest from reference TRBV7-6 and TRBJ2-7 gives the full variable domain: GAGVSQSPRYKVTKRGQDVALRCDPISGHVSLYWYRQALGQGPEFLTYFNYEAQQDKSGLPNDRFSAERPEGSISTLTIQRTEQRDSAMYRCASSLEQGSYEQYFGPGTRLTVT.

This clone was found a few times. The chain uses TRBV6-6 and TRBJ2-7; 7 bases agree with TRBD1. Germline V CDR1 and CDR2: MNHNY, SVGAGI (reference sequence). Trimming cost V 2 bases and J 2 bases; bases outside gene matches: 0. The CDR3 is made up of 13 amino acids. CDR3 loop: CASSYDRAYEQYF. CDR3 in DNA: TGTGCCAGCAGTTACGACAGGGCCTACGAGCAGTACTTC.

A few counts support this clone. The V call is TRBV5-6, the J call TRBJ2-3; the D is unclear. The germline V and J ends were trimmed by 5 bases and 4 bases, with 14 bases remaining between them. The CDR3 consists of 14 residues. Germline-derived CDR1 and CDR2 are SGHDT and YYEEEE. The CDR3 coding sequence is TGTGCCAGCAGTCCTCGGCTAGACGCAGATACGCAGTATTTT. It translates to CASSPRLDADTQYF.

Note on this clone: Within the sample, other DNA sequences also encode this same CDR3. The V gene is TRBV5-1, the J gene TRBJ1-2; D gene uncertain. Per germline, CDR1 SGHRS and CDR2 YFSETQ. Deletions cut 4 bases from V and 0 bases from J, with 7 bases between. The CDR3 is made up of 13 amino acids. The CDR3 coding sequence is TGCGCCAGCAGCCAGCAGGCTAACTATGGCTACACCTTC. Translation: CASSQQANYGYTF.

The chain employs TRBV28 and TRBJ2-7; 7 positions match TRBD1. Germline V gives CDR1 MDHEN, CDR2 SYDVKM. This CDR3 is 16 amino acids long. Trimming removed 10 bases from V and 4 bases from J; junction bases left unmatched: 19. DNA for the CDR3: TGTGCCAAACCCCCGACAGGGTCCTGCAGCCTGTACGAGCAGTACTTC. Translation gives CAKPPTGSCSLYEQYF.

The chain links TRBV6-1 to TRBJ2-3; D ambiguous. Per the germline V gene, CDR1 is MNHNS and CDR2 is SASEGT. The CDR3 is 10 amino acids. V was shortened by 11 bases and J by 6 bases, with 9 bases between the two germline ends. CDR3 in DNA: TGTGCCCTAAGTGACGATACGCAGTATTTT. As protein: CALSDDTQYF.

This chain links TRBV29-1 with TRBJ2-5, with 9 bases identical to TRBD2. This CDR3 has 14 residues. The junction had 7 bases not matched to a gene; V was cut back by 3 bases and J by 5 bases. Looked up from germline, CDR1 is SQVTM and CDR2 is ANQGSEA. As DNA, the CDR3 is TGCAGCGTTGATATAGCGGGGGTTATTGAGACCCAGTACTTC. Translation: CSVDIAGVIETQYF.

CDR3 in amino acids: CASLELGTSTYEQYF. Written as DNA, the CDR3 is TGTGCCAGCCTCGAATTGGGGACGTCAACCTACGAGCAGTACTTC. The chain employs TRBV28 and TRBJ2-7; TRBD1 or TRBD2 may be the D gene (5 bases each). The germline gives CDR1 MDHEN, CDR2 SYDVKM. V lost 8 bases and J lost 2, with 19 bases in between. This CDR3 has 15 amino acids. Using reference TRBV28 and TRBJ2-7 for the parts outside the CDR3, the full variable domain is DVKVTQSSRYLVKRTGEKVFLECVQDMDHENMFWYRQDPGLGLRLIYFSYDVKMKEKGDIPEGYSVSREKKERFSLILESASTNQTSMYLCASLELGTSTYEQYFGPGTRLTVT.

This clone was found a few times. The gene calls are TRBV29-1 and TRBJ1-1; D remains ambiguous. Germline loops: CDR1 SQVTM, CDR2 ANQGSEA. The germline V and J ends were trimmed by 0 bases and 2 bases, with 13 bases remaining between them. The length of the CDR3 is 15 residues. The CDR3, as DNA: TGCAGCGTTGAAGAACAGACCGTTCTCAACACTGAAGCTTTCTTT. Translated: CSVEEQTVLNTEAFF.

The J gene is TRBJ1-6, the V gene TRBV19; D might be TRBD1 (6 bases). CDR3 length: 14 amino acids. Per the germline V gene, CDR1 is LNHDA and CDR2 is SQIVND (reference sequence). The V end lost 5 bases, the J end lost 7 bases, and 12 bases lay between the germline ends. The CDR3 DNA reads TGTGCCAGTAGTGGAGGACAGAGGAATTCACCCCTCCACTTT. This sequence encodes CASSGGQRNSPLHF.

This clone was counted a few times. A much larger clone lies a single base off, so this may be a read error. The identical CDR3 is also encoded by other nucleotide sequences in the sample. The rearrangement links TRBV5-6 to TRBJ2-3; 12 bases map to TRBD2. This CDR3 is built from 16 residues. Trimming removed 4 bases from V and 0 bases from J; junction bases left unmatched: 3. Germline CDR1 and CDR2: SGHDT and YYEEEE. The CDR3 DNA reads as TGTGCCAGCAGCCGGACTAGCGGGGTTAGCACAGATACGCAGTATTTT. Translation: CASSRTSGVSTDTQYF.

At least ten counts were recorded for this clone. The chain combines TRBV6-1 with TRBJ2-1; 7 bases fit TRBD2. The ends lost 5 bases at V and 3 bases at J; junction bases unmatched: 4. Germline V gives CDR1 MNHNS, CDR2 SASEGT. This CDR3 contains 14 residues. The CDR3 region is CASSPRTSYNEQFF. CDR3 nucleotides: TGTGCCAGCAGTCCCAGGACTAGCTACAATGAGCAGTTCTTC.